Detailed here is one T cell receptor beta chain. The sample originates from a study of cytomegalovirus exposure and HLA in healthy donors. Germline loops: CDR1 MGHRA, CDR2 YSYEKL. V shed 2 bases and J 7 bases; nucleotides not matched to a gene: 5. The CDR3 is 15 amino acids. PCR employed 60 Vbeta and 13 Jbeta primers. Sequencing used immunoSEQ multiplex PCR; TCRdb keeps in-frame clones, though not all of them. Among about 120,000 clones listed, around 70% were seen once. The TCR was taken from a woman between 18 and 29 years old in good health and CMV-seronegative. The material sequenced was PBMCs. This sequence joins TRBV4-1 and TRBJ2-1; 10 bases line up with TRBD2. The CDR3 is CASSQTSGVQNEQFF. The CDR3 region has the DNA TGCGCCAGCAGCCAAACTAGCGGGGTTCAAAATGAGCAGTTCTTC.